Sequencing of this T cell receptor (beta chain) was carried out in a study of T cell changes during pregnancy in multiple sclerosis. Regarding this clone: At one boundary the junction diverges from the germline segment, which might be a read error.

Sequenced by immunoSEQ multiplex PCR; TCRdb stores in-frame clones only, minus some. The sample contains about 41,000 clones, roughly 90% of which appear only once. The CDR3 is made up of 15 amino acids. The germline V gene encodes CDR1 SSHAT and CDR2 FNYEAQ (reference sequence). The receptor comes from a female donor with multiple sclerosis, enrolled in a pregnancy study. Sequenced here: CD8+ T cells from peripheral blood mononuclear cells, sampled in the third trimester of pregnancy. The chain recombines TRBV7-7 with TRBJ2-2, with a possible D match to TRBD1 (6 bases). The CDR3 loop is CASSPSGGETGELFF. The CDR3 DNA sequence: TGTGCTAGCAGCCCCTCTGGGGGCGAAACCGGGGAGCTGTTTTTT.